This T cell receptor beta chain was sequenced in a study of shared T cell receptors in the human thymus. The CDR3 is 14 amino acids. The germline CDR1 and CDR2 sequences are LNHDA and SQIVND (reference sequence). V was trimmed by 3 bases and J by 1 base, leaving 7 bases between them. TCRdb keeps only in-frame clones here, not all; method: immunoSEQ multiplex PCR. The sample lists a few hundred thousand clones; around 95% were seen once. Sequenced material: thymocytes. The rearrangement uses TRBV19 and TRBJ1-3; D is unresolved. This sequence was found in a human donor. The CDR3 DNA is TGTGCCAGTAGTATTCCAGGTTCTGGAAACACCATATATTTT. Its protein is CASSIPGSGNTIYF.